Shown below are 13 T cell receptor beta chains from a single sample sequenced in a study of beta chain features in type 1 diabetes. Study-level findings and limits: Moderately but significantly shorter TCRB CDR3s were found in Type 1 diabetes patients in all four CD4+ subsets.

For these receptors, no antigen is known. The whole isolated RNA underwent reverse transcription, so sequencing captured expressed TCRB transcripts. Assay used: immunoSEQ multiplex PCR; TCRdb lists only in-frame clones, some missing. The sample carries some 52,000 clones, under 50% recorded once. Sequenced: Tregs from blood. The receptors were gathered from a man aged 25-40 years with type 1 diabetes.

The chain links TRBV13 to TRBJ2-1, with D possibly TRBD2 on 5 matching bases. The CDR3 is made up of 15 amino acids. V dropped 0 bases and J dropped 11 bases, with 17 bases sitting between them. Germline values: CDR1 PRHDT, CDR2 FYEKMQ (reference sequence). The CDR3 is CASSLGKDLSVKQFF. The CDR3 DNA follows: TGTGCCAGCAGCTTAGGGAAGGACCTTAGCGTGAAGCAGTTCTTC. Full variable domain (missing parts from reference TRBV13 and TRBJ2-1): AAGVIQSPRHLIKEKRETATLKCYPIPRHDTVYWYQQGPGQDPQFLISFYEKMQSDKGSIPDRFSAQQFSDYHSELNMSSLELGDSALYFCASSLGKDLSVKQFFGPGTRLTVL.

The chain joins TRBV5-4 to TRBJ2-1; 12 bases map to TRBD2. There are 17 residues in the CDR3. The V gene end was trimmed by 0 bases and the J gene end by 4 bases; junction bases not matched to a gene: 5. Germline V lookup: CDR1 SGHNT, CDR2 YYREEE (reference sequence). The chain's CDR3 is CASSLGLAGVQYNEQFF. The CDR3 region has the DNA TGTGCCAGCAGCTTGGGACTAGCGGGAGTGCAGTACAATGAGCAGTTCTTC.

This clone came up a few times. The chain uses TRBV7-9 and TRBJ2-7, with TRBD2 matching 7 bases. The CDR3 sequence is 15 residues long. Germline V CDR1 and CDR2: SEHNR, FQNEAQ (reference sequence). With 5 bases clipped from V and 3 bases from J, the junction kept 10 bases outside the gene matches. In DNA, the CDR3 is TGTGCCAGCAGCCCTCTGGGGGGGGAGAGCTACGAGCAGTACTTC. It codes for CASSPLGGESYEQYF.

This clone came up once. Here the CDR3 DNA reads TGTGCCAGCAGTTCGGACCGGGAGGGGGCCCAGTACTTC. This gives the protein CASSSDREGAQYF. V usage is TRBV27 and J usage is TRBJ2-5; TRBD2 agrees at 8 bases. The CDR3 has 13 residues. Looked up from germline, CDR1 is MNHEY and CDR2 is SMNVEV (reference sequence). V dropped 4 bases and J dropped 9; count of bases not matched to a gene: 7.

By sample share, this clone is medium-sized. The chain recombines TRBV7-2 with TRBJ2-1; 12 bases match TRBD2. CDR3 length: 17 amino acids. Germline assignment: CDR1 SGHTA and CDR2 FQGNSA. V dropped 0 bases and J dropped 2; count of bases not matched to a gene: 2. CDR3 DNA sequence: TGTGCCAGCAGCTTAGCCCTAGCGGGAGGGCCCTACAATGAGCAGTTCTTC. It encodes CASSLALAGGPYNEQFF.

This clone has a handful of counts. CDR3 sequence (DNA): TGTGCCAGCAGCGGGGGGGCCTGGGGGGACAATCAGCCCCAGCATTTT. The encoded protein is CASSGGAWGDNQPQHF. The chain employs TRBV11-2 and TRBJ1-5; D possibly corresponds to TRBD1 (6 bases). The CDR3 is 16 residues long. Germline CDR1 reads SGHAT; CDR2 reads FQNNGV. Trimming took 5 bases from V and 3 from J, leaving 17 bases between them.

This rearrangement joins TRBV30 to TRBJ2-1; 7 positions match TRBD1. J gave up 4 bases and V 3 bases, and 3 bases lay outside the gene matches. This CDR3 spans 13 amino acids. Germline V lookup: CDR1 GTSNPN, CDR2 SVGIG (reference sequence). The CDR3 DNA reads TGTGCCTGGAGCAGGGGACAGTACAATGAGCAGTTCTTC. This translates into CAWSRGQYNEQFF.

The CDR3 DNA sequence: TGTGCCACCAGCAGAGGGACTAGCGTCGGCGATGAGCAGTTCTTC. Amino acid sequence: CATSRGTSVGDEQFF. This chain links TRBV15 with TRBJ2-1; 9 bases match TRBD2. Germline V lookup: CDR1 LNHNV, CDR2 YYDKDF (reference sequence). Germline trimming cut 1 base from V and 8 bases from J; bases unmatched to any gene: 6. The CDR3 length is 15 residues.

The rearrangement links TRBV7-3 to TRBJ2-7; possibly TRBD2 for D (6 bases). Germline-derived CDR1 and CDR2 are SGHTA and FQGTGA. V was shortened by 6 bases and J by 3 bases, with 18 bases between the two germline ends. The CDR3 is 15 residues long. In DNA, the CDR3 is TGTGCCAGCAGTACCAAGGGAGGAGATGGCTACGAGCAGTACTTC. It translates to CASSTKGGDGYEQYF.

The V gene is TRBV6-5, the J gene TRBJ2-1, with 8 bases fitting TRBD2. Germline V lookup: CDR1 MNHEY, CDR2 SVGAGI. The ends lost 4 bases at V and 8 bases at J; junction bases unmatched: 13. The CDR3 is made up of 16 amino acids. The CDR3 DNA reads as TGTGCCAGCAGTTGGATCCCCGGGACTAGAATGGATGAGCAGTTCTTC. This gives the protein CASSWIPGTRMDEQFF.

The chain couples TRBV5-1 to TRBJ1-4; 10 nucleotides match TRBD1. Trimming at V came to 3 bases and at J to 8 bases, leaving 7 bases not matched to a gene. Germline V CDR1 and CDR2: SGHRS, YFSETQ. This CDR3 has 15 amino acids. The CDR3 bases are TGCGCCAGCAGCTCCTCCGGGACAGGGGCGGAAAAACTGTTTTTT. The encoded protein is CASSSSGTGAEKLFF.

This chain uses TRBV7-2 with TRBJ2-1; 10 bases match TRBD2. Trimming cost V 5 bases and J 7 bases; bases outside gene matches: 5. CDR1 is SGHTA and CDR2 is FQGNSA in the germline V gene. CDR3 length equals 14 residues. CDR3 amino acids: CASSHGTSANEQFF. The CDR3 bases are TGTGCCAGCAGCCACGGGACTAGCGCAAATGAGCAGTTCTTC.

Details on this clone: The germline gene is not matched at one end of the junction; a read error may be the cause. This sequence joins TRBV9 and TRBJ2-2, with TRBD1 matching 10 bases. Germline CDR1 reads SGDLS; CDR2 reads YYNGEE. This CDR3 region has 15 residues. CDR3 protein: CAGSVGTGDAGELFF. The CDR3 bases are TGTGCCGGCAGCGTAGGGACAGGGGACGCCGGGGAGCTGTTTTTT.